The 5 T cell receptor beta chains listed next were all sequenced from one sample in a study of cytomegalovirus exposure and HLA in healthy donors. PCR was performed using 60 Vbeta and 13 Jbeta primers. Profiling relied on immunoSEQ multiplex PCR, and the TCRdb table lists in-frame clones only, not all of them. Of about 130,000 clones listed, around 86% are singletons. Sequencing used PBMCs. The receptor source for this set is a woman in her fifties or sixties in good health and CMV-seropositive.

CDR3 in amino acids: CATGYGYTF. For the CDR3, the DNA is TGTGCCACCGGCTATGGCTACACCTTC. V and J are TRBV19 and TRBJ1-2; no reliable D call. The V end lost 10 bases, the J end lost 4 bases, and 4 bases lay between the germline ends. There are 9 residues in the CDR3. Germline V gives CDR1 LNHDA, CDR2 SQIVND (reference sequence).

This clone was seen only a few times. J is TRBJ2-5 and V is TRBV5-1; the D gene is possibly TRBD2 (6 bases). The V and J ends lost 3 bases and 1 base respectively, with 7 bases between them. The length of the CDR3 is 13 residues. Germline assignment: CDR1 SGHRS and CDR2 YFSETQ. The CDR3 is CASSSGVQETQYF. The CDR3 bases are TGCGCCAGCAGCTCGGGAGTCCAAGAGACCCAGTACTTC.

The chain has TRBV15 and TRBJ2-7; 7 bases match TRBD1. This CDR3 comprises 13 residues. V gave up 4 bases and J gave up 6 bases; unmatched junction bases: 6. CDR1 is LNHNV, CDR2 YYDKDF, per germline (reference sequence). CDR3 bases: TGTGCCACCAGCACGTCCACAGGGGCCGAGCAGTACTTC. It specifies CATSTSTGAEQYF.

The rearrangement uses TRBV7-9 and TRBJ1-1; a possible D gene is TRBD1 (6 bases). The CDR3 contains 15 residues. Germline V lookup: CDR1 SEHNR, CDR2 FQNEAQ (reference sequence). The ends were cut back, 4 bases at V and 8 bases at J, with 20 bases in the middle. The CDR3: CASSSGGWGGREAFF. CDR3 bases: TGTGCCAGCAGCTCCGGTGGTTGGGGGGGCAGGGAAGCTTTCTTT.

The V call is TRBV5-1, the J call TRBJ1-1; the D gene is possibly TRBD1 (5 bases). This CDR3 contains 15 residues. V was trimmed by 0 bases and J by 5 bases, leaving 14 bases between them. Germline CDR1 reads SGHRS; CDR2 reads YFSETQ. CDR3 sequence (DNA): TGCGCCAGCAGCTTGGGAATCGGGGGAGGGACTGAAGCTTTCTTT. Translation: CASSLGIGGGTEAFF.